This is a list of T cell receptor beta chains from one sample in a study of a mutant IDH1 vaccine in newly diagnosed glioma. The repertoire was sequenced with immunoSEQ multiplex PCR; TCRdb's copy has only in-frame clones and lacks some. The repertoire holds around 39,000 clones, with approximately 84% as singletons. The antigens for these receptors are not known. The specimen comprised PBMCs, sampled from a glioma patient whose treatment included an IDH1 peptide vaccine. Receptors were obtained from a woman younger than 30 with glioma. Some clones in this sample may be carry-over from other donors' samples. CDR3s include the opening cysteine and the closing phenylalanine or tryptophan. A D gene is named only where the DNA matches it firmly. Clone sizes are given selectively: once, few, many, or a class where the clone is expanded.

CDR3 protein,CDR3 DNA,V gene,J gene,D gene,clone size
CASSAEPNTEAFF,TGTGCCAGCAGCGCTGAACCGAACACTGAAGCTTTCTTT,TRBV11-2,TRBJ1-1,.,.
CASSRTENTGELFF,TGTGCCAGCAGTCGGACAGAGAACACCGGGGAGCTGTTTTTT,TRBV6-1,TRBJ2-2,.,.
CASSASGEGETQYF,TGTGCCAGCAGCGCTAGCGGGGAGGGGGAGACCCAGTACTTC,TRBV9,TRBJ2-5,TRBD2,.
CASSPGGNTIYF,TGTGCCAGCAGCCCTGGCGGAAACACCATATATTTT,TRBV7-2,TRBJ1-3,.,.
CASSVPTLAGTDTQYF,TGTGCCAGCAGCGTTCCGACTCTAGCGGGCACAGATACGCAGTATTTT,TRBV5-4,TRBJ2-3,TRBD2,.
CAISDTGTSTDTQYF,TGTGCCATCAGTGACACAGGCACTAGCACAGATACGCAGTATTTT,TRBV10-3,TRBJ2-3,.,.
CSAESYNEQFF,TGCAGTGCTGAGTCTTACAATGAGCAGTTCTTC,TRBV20-1,TRBJ2-1,.,.
CASSVYSGQDYGYTF,TGTGCCAGCAGTGTGTATTCGGGACAGGACTATGGCTACACCTTC,TRBV2,TRBJ1-2,TRBD1,once
CASKDRASYEQYF,TGTGCCAGCAAGGACCGGGCAAGCTACGAGCAGTACTTC,TRBV11-3,TRBJ2-7,.,.
CASSLLQGRGAREQYF,TGTGCCAGCAGTTTATTACAGGGGAGAGGTGCCCGCGAGCAGTACTTC,TRBV27,TRBJ2-7,TRBD1,.
CASSLAGTRNTEAFF,TGCGCCAGCAGCTTGGCCGGGACAAGAAACACTGAAGCTTTCTTT,TRBV5-1,TRBJ1-1,.,.
CASTSDRVGGGEAFF,TGTGCCAGTACCTCAGACAGGGTGGGGGGTGGTGAAGCTTTCTTT,TRBV19,TRBJ1-1,TRBD1,.
CASSPPQEYEQYF,TGTGCCAGCTCACCACCGCAGGAGTACGAGCAGTACTTC,TRBV18,TRBJ2-7,.,.
CASSELQGSGGEQFF,TGTGCCAGCAGTGAATTACAGGGGTCGGGTGGTGAGCAGTTCTTC,TRBV6-1,TRBJ2-1,TRBD1,.
CASSPDGATNEKLFF,TGTGCCAGCAGCCCGGACGGCGCAACTAATGAAAAACTGTTTTTT,TRBV7-2,TRBJ1-4,.,.